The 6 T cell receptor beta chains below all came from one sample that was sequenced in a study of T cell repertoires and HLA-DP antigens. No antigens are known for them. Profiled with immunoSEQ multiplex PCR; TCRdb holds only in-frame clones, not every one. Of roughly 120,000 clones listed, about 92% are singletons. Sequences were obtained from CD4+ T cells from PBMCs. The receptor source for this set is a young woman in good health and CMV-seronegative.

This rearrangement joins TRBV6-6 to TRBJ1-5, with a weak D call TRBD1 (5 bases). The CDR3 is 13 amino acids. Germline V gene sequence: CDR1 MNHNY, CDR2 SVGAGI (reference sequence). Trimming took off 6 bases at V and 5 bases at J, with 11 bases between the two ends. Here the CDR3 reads CASRKGGDQPQHF. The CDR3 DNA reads TGTGCCAGCAGGAAAGGAGGGGATCAGCCCCAGCATTTT.

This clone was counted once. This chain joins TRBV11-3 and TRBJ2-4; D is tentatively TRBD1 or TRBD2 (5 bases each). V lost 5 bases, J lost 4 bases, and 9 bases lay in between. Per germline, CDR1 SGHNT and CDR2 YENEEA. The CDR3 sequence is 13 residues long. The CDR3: CASSPGPKNIQYF. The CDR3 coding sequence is TGTGCCAGCAGCCCGGGACCTAAAAACATTCAGTACTTC.

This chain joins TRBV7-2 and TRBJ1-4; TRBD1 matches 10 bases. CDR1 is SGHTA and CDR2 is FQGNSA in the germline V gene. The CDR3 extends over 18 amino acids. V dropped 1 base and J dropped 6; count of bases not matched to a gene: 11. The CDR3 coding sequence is TGTGCCAGCAGCTTAGGCCGGGACAGGGGAGGCCGGCATGAAAAACTGTTTTTT. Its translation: CASSLGRDRGGRHEKLFF.

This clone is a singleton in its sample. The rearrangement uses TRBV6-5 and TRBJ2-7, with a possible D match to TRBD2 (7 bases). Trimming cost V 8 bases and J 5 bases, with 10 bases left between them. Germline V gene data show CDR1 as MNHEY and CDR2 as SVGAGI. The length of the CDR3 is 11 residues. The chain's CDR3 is CASGRGDEQYV. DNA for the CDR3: TGTGCCAGCGGGAGGGGGGACGAGCAGTACGTC.

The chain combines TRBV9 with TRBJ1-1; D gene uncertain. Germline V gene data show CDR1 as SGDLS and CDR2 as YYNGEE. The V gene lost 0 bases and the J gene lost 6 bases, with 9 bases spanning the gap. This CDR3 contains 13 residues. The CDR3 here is CASSVGKYSEAFF. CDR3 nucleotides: TGTGCCAGCAGCGTAGGAAAGTACTCTGAAGCTTTCTTT.

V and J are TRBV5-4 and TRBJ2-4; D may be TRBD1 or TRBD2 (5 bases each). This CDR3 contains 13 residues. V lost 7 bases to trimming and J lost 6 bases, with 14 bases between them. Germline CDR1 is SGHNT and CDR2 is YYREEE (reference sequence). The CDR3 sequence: CASGRGEGNIQYF. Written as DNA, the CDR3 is TGTGCCAGCGGAAGGGGAGAGGGAAACATTCAGTACTTC. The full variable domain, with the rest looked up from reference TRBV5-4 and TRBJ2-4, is ETGVTQSPTHLIKTRGQQVTLRCSSQSGHNTVSWYQQALGQGPQFIFQYYREEENGRGNFPPRFSGLQFPNYSSELNVNALELDDSALYLCASGRGEGNIQYFGAGTRLSVL.